This is a list of T cell receptor beta chains from one sample in a study of OX40 agonist ivuxolimab in advanced cancers. The assay was immunoSEQ multiplex PCR, and TCRdb's table has in-frame clones only and misses some. The data contain about 78,000 clones, approximately 88% of them singletons. Sequenced here: CD4+ or CD8+ T cells sorted from blood, sampled in a trial of the OX40 agonist ivuxolimab. These receptor sequences come from an adult with an advanced solid tumor such as melanoma, head and neck, liver or kidney cancer. Both conserved end residues are part of each CDR3. D genes are given only for firm matches. Clone size, where shown, is once, few, many, or a class for clones that have expanded.

J gene	V gene	D gene	clone size	CDR3 protein	CDR3 DNA
TRBJ2-5	TRBV7-3	TRBD2	once	CASSLGVAGQETQYF	TGTGCCAGCAGCCTAGGGGTAGCGGGGCAAGAGACCCAGTACTTC
TRBJ2-7	TRBV6-5	.	.	CASRGVGGSYEQYF	TGTGCCAGCAGGGGGGTCGGGGGATCCTACGAGCAGTACTTC
TRBJ1-1	TRBV7-2	.	.	CASSQDRTFEAFF	TGTGCCAGCAGCCAAGACAGGACTTTCGAAGCTTTCTTT
TRBJ2-7	TRBV2	.	.	CASRPRAGGSYEQYF	TGTGCCAGCAGACCCCGGGCCGGCGGCTCCTACGAGCAGTACTTC
TRBJ1-1	TRBV5-4	TRBD1	once	CASSLADRGPEAFF	TGTGCCAGCAGCTTGGCAGACAGGGGGCCTGAAGCTTTCTTT
TRBJ1-5	TRBV28	TRBD1	.	CASRPTGTGRRNQPQHF	TGTGCCAGCAGACCTACCGGGACAGGGCGCCGCAATCAGCCCCAGCATTTT
TRBJ1-5	TRBV2	.	few	CASSEVLSNQPQHF	TGTGCCAGCAGTGAAGTACTCAGCAATCAGCCCCAGCATTTT
TRBJ1-1	TRBV19	.	.	CASRRSVREVFTEAFF	TGTGCCAGTAGGCGAAGCGTGCGCGAGGTCTTTACTGAAGCTTTCTTT
TRBJ2-3	TRBV4-1	.	.	CASSQVNTQYF	TGCGCCAGCAGCCAAGTTAATACGCAGTATTTT
TRBJ2-7	TRBV15	.	once	CATSRGGQGLYEQYF	TGTGCCACCAGCAGGGGGGGGCAGGGGCTCTACGAGCAGTACTTC
TRBJ2-1	TRBV28	TRBD2	few	CASSFRLAGMDEQFF	TGTGCCAGCAGTTTTCGGCTAGCGGGAATGGATGAGCAGTTCTTC
TRBJ2-7	TRBV11-2	.	once	CASSPQDPYEQYF	TGTGCCAGCAGCCCCCAGGATCCCTACGAGCAGTACTTC